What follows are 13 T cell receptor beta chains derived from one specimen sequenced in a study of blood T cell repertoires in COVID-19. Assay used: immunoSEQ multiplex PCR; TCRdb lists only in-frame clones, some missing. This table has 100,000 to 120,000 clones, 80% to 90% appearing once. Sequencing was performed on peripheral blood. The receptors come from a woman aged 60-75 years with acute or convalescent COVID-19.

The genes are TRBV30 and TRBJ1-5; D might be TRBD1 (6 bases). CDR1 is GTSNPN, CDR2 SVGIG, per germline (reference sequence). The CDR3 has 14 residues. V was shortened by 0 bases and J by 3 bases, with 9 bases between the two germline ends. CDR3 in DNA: TGTGCCTGGAGTGTAGGACAGAACAATCAGCCCCAGCATTTT. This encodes CAWSVGQNNQPQHF.

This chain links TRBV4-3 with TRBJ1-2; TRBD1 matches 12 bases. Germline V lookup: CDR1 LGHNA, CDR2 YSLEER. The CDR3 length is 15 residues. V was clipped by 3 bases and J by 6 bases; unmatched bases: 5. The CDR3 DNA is TGCGCCAGCAGCCATCTTGGGACAGGGGGCGATGGCTACACCTTC. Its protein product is CASSHLGTGGDGYTF.

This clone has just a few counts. CDR3 DNA: TGTGCCAGTAGTATAGTGACAGGGGGCACTGAAGCTTTCTTT. Its protein product is CASSIVTGGTEAFF. The chain recombines TRBV19 with TRBJ1-1; TRBD1 matches at 9 bases. The CDR3 spans 14 residues. Germline V gives CDR1 LNHDA, CDR2 SQIVND (reference sequence). Germline trimming cut 1 base from V and 4 bases from J; bases unmatched to any gene: 1.

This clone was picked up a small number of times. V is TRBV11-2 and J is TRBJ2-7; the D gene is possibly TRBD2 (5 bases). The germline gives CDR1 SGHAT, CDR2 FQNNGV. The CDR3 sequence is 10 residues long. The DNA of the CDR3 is TGTTCCCCGGGAACCTACGAGCAGTACTTC. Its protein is CSPGTYEQYF.

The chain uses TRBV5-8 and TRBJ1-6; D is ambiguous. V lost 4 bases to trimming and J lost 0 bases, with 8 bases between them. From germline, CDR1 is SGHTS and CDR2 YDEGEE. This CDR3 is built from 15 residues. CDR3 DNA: TGTGCCAGCAGCCCTCCCTTCTCCTATAATTCACCCCTCCACTTT. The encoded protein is CASSPPFSYNSPLHF.

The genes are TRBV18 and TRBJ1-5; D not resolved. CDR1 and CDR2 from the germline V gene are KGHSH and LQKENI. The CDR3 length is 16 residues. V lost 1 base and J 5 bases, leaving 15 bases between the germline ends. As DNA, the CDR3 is TGTGCCAGCTCACCACACCACGGGGTCGGAGATCAGCCCCAGCATTTT. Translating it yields CASSPHHGVGDQPQHF.

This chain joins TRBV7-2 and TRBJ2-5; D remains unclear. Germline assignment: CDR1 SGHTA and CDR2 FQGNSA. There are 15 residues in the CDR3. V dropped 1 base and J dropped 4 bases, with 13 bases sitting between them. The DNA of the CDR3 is TGTGCCAGCAGCTTAGGGCCAGAGCCGGGAGAGACCCAGTACTTC. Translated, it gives CASSLGPEPGETQYF.

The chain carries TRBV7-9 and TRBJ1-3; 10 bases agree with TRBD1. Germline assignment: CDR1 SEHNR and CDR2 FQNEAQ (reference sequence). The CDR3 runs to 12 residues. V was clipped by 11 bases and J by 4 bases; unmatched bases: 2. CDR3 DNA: TGTGCCGGGACAGGGGAAGGAAACACCATATATTTT. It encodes CAGTGEGNTIYF.

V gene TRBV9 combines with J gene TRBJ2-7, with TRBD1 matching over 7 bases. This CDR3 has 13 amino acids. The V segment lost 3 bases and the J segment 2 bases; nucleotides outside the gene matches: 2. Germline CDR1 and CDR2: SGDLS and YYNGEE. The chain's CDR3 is CASSGGGTYEQYF. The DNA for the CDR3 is TGTGCCAGCAGCGGAGGGGGCACCTACGAGCAGTACTTC.

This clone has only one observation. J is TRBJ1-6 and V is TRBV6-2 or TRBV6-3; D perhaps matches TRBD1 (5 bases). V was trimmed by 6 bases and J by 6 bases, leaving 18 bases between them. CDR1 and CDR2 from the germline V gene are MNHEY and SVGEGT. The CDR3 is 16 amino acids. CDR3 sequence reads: CASSPLGGLGNSPLHF. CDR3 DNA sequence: TGTGCCAGCAGCCCTCTTGGGGGGTTGGGTAATTCACCCCTCCACTTT.

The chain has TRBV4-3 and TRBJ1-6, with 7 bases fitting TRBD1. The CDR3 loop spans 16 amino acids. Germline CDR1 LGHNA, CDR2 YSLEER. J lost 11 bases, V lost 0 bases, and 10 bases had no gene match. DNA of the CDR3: TGCGCCAGCAGCCAAGATTCGGAGGGGGCGCCCCCACCCCTCCACTTT. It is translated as CASSQDSEGAPPPLHF.

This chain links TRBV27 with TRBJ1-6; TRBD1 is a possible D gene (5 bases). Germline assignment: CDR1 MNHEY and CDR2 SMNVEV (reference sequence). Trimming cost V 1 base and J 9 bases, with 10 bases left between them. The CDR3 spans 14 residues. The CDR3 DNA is TGTGCCAGCAGTTTATTCAGGGTTAGTTCACCCCTCCACTTT. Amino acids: CASSLFRVSSPLHF.

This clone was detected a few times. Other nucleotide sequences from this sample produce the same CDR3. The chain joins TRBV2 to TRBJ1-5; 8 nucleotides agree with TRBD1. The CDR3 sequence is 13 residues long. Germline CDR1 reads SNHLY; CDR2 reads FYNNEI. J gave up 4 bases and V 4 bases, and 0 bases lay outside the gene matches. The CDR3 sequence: CASSGTGNQPQHF. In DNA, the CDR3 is TGTGCCAGCAGTGGGACAGGGAATCAGCCCCAGCATTTT. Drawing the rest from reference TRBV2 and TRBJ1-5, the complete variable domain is EPEVTQTPSHQVTQMGQEVILRCVPISNHLYFYWYRQILGQKVEFLVSFYNNEISEKSEIFDDQFSVERPDGSNFTLKIRSTKLEDSAMYFCASSGTGNQPQHFGDGTRLSIL.